The 8 T cell receptor beta chains listed next were all sequenced from one sample in a study of cytomegalovirus exposure and HLA in healthy donors. Primers included in the PCR were 60 Vbeta and 13 Jbeta primers. TCRdb keeps only in-frame clones here, not all; method: immunoSEQ multiplex PCR. The sample carries some 160,000 clones, approximately 79% recorded once. Sequencing input: PBMCs. The receptors derive from a male donor in good health and CMV-seronegative.

The V and J genes are TRBV6-6 and TRBJ2-7; TRBD1 might be the D (6 bases). Trimming pared 5 bases from V and 1 base from J, leaving 15 bases between. Germline V gene sequence: CDR1 MNHNY, CDR2 SVGAGI (reference sequence). CDR3 size: 15 residues. CDR3 bases: TGTGCCAGCAGTGGCTGGACAGAGAGGTCCTACGAGCAGTACTTC. Translated: CASSGWTERSYEQYF.

This rearrangement joins TRBV29-1 to TRBJ1-2; D unclear. CDR1 and CDR2 from the germline V gene are SQVTM and ANQGSEA. The V end was cut by 1 base, the J end by 1 base, with 7 bases between. CDR3 length: 13 residues. The CDR3 DNA is TGCAGCGTTGAAGTAACAGATAACTATGGCTACACCTTC. Translating it yields CSVEVTDNYGYTF.

V usage is TRBV6-6 and J usage is TRBJ2-1; 8 bases agree with TRBD1. The CDR3 runs 12 residues. The germline CDR1 and CDR2 sequences are MNHNY and SVGAGI (reference sequence). J lost 15 bases, V lost 2 bases, and 6 bases had no gene match. Here the CDR3 reads CASSYGDRGRFF. The CDR3 DNA sequence: TGTGCCAGCAGTTACGGAGACAGGGGTCGGTTCTTC.

This clone was seen only once. CDR3 nucleotides: TGTGCCAGTAGGTCCGGGACAGGGGTTTACTATGGCTACACCTTC. It translates to CASRSGTGVYYGYTF. This chain links TRBV19 with TRBJ1-2; TRBD1 matches 10 bases. The CDR3 covers 15 residues. Germline loops: CDR1 LNHDA, CDR2 SQIVND (reference sequence). The V and J ends lost 6 bases and 3 bases, in that order; junction bases with no gene match: 7.

The sample holds a few counts of this clone. This chain joins TRBV10-2 and TRBJ2-7, with D possibly being TRBD2 (7 bases). The CDR3 runs 15 residues. Trimming removed 3 bases at V and 1 base at J, with 13 bases between. Looked up from germline, CDR1 is WSHSY and CDR2 is SAAADI. The CDR3 sequence: CASSDGGGPSYEQYF. In DNA form, the CDR3 reads TGCGCCAGCAGTGACGGCGGGGGCCCTTCCTACGAGCAGTACTTC.

The chain couples TRBV5-1 to TRBJ1-2; possible D gene TRBD1, 5 bases. Germline CDR1 reads SGHRS; CDR2 reads YFSETQ. This CDR3 is 15 amino acids long. Trimming cost V 4 bases and J 6 bases, with 19 bases left between them. CDR3: CASSQLQGRVDGYTF. The CDR3 region has the DNA TGCGCCAGCAGCCAGCTCCAGGGTAGGGTAGATGGCTACACCTTC.

V gene TRBV5-8 combines with J gene TRBJ2-5, with D unresolved. Looked up from germline, CDR1 is SGHTS and CDR2 is YDEGEE. The V end lost 4 bases, the J end lost 1 base, and 5 bases lay between the germline ends. This CDR3 region has 12 residues. The CDR3 spells CASSTPQETQYF. CDR3 DNA sequence: TGTGCCAGCAGCACACCCCAAGAGACCCAGTACTTC.

The rearrangement links TRBV5-8 to TRBJ1-5; weak D call: TRBD1 (5 bases). The CDR3 runs to 16 residues. CDR1 is SGHTS, CDR2 YDEGEE, per germline. Deletions cut 2 bases from V and 2 bases from J, with 14 bases between. Here the CDR3 reads CASSLGAGYGNQPQHF. CDR3 nucleotides: TGTGCCAGCAGCTTAGGGGCAGGGTATGGCAATCAGCCCCAGCATTTT.